This TCR beta chain was identified during a study of blood T cell repertoires in COVID-19. Study-level information: T cells, B-cell-depleted T cells, or PBMCs provided the cDNA or gDNA that served as material.

Germline values: CDR1 SGHTA, CDR2 FQGNSA. CDR3 length: 15 residues. V lost 1 base, J lost 9 bases, and 5 bases stayed unmatched. This clone was found a few times. Assay used: immunoSEQ multiplex PCR; TCRdb lists only in-frame clones, some missing. The sample yields 350,000 to 450,000 clones, approximately 90% seen once. Material for sequencing was peripheral blood. This receptor was identified in a woman aged 35 to 49 with COVID-19, enrolled during active disease. This chain connects TRBV7-2 to TRBJ2-7, with 14 positions matching TRBD2. This chain's CDR3 is CASSLEGGLAGVQYF. CDR3 in DNA: TGTGCCAGCAGCTTAGAGGGGGGACTAGCGGGAGTGCAGTACTTC.